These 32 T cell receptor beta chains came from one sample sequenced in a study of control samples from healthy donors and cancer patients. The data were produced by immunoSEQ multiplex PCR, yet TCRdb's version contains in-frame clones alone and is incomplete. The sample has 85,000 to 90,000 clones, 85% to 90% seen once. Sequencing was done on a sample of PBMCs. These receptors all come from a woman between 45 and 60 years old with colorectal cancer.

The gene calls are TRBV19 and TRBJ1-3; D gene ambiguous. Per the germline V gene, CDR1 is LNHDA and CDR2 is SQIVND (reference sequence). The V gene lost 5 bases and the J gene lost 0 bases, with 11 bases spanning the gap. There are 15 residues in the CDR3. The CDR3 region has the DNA TGTGCCAGTAGTCCTGAGTACTACTCTGGAAACACCATATATTTT. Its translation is CASSPEYYSGNTIYF.

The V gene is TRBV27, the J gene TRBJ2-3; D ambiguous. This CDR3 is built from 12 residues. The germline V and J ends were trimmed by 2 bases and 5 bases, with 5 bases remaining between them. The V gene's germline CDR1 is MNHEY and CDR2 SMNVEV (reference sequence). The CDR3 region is CASSLLGDTQYF. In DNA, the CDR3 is TGTGCCAGCAGTTTACTGGGAGATACGCAGTATTTT.

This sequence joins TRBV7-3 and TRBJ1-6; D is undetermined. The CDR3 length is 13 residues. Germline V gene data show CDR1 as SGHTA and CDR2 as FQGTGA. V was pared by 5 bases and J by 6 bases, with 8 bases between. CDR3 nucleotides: TGTGCCAGCAGCCTACTCGGTAATTCACCCCTCCACTTT. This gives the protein CASSLLGNSPLHF.

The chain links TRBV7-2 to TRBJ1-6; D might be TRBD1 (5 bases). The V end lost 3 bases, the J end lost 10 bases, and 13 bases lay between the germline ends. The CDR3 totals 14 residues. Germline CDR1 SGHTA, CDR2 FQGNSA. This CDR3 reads CASSFSDSVSPLHF. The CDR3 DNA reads TGTGCCAGCAGCTTCTCCGACAGCGTCTCACCCCTCCACTTT. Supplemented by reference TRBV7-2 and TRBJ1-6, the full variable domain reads GAGVSQSPSNKVTEKGKDVELRCDPISGHTALYWYRQSLGQGLEFLIYFQGNSAPDKSGLPSDRFSAERTGGSVSTLTIQRTQQEDSAVYLCASSFSDSVSPLHFGNGTRLTVT.

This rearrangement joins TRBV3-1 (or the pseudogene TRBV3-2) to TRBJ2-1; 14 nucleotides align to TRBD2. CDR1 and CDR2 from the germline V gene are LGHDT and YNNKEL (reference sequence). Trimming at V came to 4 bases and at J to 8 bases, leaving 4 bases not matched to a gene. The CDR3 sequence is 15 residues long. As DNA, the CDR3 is TGTGCCAGCAGCCTGGGACTAGCGGGGGCGTATGAGCAGTTCTTC. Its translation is CASSLGLAGAYEQFF.

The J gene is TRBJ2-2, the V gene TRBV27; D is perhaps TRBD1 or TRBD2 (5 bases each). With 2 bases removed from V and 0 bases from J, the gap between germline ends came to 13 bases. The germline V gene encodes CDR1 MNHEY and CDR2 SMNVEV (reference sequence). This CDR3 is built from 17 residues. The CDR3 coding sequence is TGTGCCAGCAGTTTAATAGCGACAGTCGCGAACACCGGGGAGCTGTTTTTT. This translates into CASSLIATVANTGELFF.

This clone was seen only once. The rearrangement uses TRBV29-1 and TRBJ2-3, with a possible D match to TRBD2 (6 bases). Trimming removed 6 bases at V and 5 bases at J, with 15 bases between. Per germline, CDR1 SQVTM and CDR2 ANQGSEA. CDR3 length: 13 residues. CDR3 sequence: CSVGSGWVDTQYF. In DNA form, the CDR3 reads TGCAGCGTGGGGAGCGGGTGGGTAGATACGCAGTATTTT.

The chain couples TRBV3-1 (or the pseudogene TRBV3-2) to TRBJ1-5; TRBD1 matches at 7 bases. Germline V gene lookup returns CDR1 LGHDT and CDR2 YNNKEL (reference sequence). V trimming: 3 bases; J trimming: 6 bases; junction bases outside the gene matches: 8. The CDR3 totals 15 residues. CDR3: CASSQTRQGGQPQHF. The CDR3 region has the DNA TGTGCCAGCAGCCAGACCCGACAGGGAGGTCAGCCCCAGCATTTT.

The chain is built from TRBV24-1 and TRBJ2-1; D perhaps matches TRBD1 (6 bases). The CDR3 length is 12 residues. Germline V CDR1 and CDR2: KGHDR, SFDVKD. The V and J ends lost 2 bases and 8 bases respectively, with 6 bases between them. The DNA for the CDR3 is TGTGCCACCAGTGATTACAGGGATGAGCAGTTCTTC. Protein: CATSDYRDEQFF.

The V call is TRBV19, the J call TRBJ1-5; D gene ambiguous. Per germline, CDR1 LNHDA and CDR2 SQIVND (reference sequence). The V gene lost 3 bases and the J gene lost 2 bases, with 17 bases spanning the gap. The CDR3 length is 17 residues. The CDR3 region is CASSMVPVLAGNQPQHF. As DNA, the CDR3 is TGTGCCAGTAGTATGGTCCCAGTGCTAGCTGGCAATCAGCCCCAGCATTTT.

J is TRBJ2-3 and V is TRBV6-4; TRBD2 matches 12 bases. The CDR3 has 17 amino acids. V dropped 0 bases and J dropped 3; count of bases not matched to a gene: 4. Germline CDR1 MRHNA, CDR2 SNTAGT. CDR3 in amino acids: CASSDSTTSGGTDTQYF. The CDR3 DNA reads TGTGCCAGCAGTGACTCGACAACTAGCGGGGGGACAGATACGCAGTATTTT.

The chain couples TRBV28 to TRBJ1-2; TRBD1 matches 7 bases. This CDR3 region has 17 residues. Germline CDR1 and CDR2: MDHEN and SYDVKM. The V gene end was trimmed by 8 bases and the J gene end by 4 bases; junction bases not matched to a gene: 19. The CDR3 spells CASHTLSSPGQSYGYTF. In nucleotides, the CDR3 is TGTGCCAGCCACACTTTGTCTTCACCGGGACAGAGCTATGGCTACACCTTC.

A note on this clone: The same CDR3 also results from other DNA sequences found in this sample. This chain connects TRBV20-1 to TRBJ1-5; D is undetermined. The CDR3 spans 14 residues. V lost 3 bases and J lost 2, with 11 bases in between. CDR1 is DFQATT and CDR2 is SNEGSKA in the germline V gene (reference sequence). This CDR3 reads CSASSRGRNQPQHF. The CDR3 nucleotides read TGCAGTGCTAGTAGCCGGGGTCGCAATCAGCCCCAGCATTTT.

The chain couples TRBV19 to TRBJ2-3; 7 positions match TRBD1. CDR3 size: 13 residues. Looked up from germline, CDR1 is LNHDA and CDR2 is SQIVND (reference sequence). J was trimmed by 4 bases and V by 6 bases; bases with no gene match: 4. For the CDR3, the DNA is TGTGCCAGTAGCCACCAGGGGGCAGATACGCAGTATTTT. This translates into CASSHQGADTQYF. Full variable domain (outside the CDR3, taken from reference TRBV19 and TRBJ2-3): DGGITQSPKYLFRKEGQNVTLSCEQNLNHDAMYWYRQDPGQGLRLIYYSQIVNDFQKGDIAEGYSVSREKKESFPLTVTSAQKNPTAFYLCASSHQGADTQYFGPGTRLTVL.

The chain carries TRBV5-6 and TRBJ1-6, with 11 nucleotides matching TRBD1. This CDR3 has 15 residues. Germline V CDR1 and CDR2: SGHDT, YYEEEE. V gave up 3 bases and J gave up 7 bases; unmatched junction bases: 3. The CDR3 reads CASSWTGGVNSPLHF. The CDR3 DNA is TGTGCCAGCAGCTGGACAGGGGGCGTCAATTCACCCCTCCACTTT.

The CDR3 sequence is CASSPGTKRTEAFF. The CDR3 DNA reads as TGTGCCAGCAGTCCCGGGACCAAGAGGACTGAAGCTTTCTTT. The chain joins TRBV28 to TRBJ1-1, with TRBD1 as a possible D gene (5 bases). The CDR3 is made up of 14 amino acids. Germline V CDR1 and CDR2: MDHEN, SYDVKM. V was shortened by 5 bases and J by 5 bases, with 15 bases between the two germline ends.

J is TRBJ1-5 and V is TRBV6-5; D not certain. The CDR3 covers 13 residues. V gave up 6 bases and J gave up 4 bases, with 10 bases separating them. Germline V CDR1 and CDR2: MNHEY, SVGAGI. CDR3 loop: CASSNDGNQPQHF. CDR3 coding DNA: TGTGCCAGCAGCAACGACGGAAATCAGCCCCAGCATTTT.

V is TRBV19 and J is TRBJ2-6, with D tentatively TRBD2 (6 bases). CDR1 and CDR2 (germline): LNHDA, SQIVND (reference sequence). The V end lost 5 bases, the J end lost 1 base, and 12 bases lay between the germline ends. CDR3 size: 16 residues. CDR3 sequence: CASSPNGGSGANVLTF. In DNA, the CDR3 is TGTGCCAGTAGTCCCAACGGGGGATCTGGGGCCAACGTCCTGACTTTC.

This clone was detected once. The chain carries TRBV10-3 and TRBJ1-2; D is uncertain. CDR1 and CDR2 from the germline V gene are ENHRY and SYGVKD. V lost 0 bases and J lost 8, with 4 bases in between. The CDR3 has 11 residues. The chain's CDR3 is CAISESRGYTF. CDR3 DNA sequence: TGTGCCATCAGTGAGTCCCGGGGCTACACCTTC.

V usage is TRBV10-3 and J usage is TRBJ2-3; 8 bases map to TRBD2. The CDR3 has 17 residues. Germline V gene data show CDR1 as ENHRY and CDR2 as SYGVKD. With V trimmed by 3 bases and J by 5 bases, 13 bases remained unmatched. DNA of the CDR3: TGTGCCATCAGTGAAGGAGGTGGCGGGGGGAAAAAAGATACGCAGTATTTT. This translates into CAISEGGGGGKKDTQYF.

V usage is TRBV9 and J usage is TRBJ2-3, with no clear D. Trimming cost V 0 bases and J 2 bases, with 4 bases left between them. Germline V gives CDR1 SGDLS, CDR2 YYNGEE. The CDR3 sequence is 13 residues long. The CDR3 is CASSVEATDTQYF. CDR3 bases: TGTGCCAGCAGCGTAGAGGCCACAGATACGCAGTATTTT.

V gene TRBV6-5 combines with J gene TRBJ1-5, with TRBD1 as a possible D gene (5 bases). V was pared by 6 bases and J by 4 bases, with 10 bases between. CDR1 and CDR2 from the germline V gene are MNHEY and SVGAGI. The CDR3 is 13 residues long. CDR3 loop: CASSSTENQPQHF. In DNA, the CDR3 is TGTGCCAGCAGCTCGACAGAGAATCAGCCCCAGCATTTT.

The CDR3 DNA reads as TGTGCCAGCAGCCCGTCTGGAAACACCATATATTTT. As protein: CASSPSGNTIYF. This sequence joins TRBV7-2 and TRBJ1-3; D ambiguous. CDR1 is SGHTA and CDR2 is FQGNSA in the germline V gene. The CDR3 is 12 residues long. Trimming removed 5 bases at V and 1 base at J, with 3 bases between.

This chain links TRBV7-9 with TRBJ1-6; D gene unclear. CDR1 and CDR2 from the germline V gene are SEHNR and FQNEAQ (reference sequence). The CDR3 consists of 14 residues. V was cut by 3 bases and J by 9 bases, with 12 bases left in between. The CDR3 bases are TGTGCCAGCAGCTTGGGCCAGTTATCTTCACCCCTCCACTTT. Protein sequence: CASSLGQLSSPLHF. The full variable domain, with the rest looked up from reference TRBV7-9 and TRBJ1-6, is DTGVSQNPRHKITKRGQNVTFRCDPISEHNRLYWYRQTLGQGPEFLTYFQNEAQLEKSRLLSDRFSAERPKGSFSTLEIQRTEQGDSAMYLCASSLGQLSSPLHFGNGTRLTVT.

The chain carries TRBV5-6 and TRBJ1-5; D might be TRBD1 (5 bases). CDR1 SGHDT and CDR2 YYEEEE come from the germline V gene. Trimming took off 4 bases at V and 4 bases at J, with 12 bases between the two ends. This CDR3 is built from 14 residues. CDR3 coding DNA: TGTGCCAGCAGCGTCACCGGGGGGAATCAGCCCCAGCATTTT. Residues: CASSVTGGNQPQHF.

Here the CDR3 reads CASTLGQGNTEAFF. The CDR3 region has the DNA TGTGCCAGCACCCTAGGACAGGGGAACACTGAAGCTTTCTTT. V gene TRBV5-6 combines with J gene TRBJ1-1; TRBD1 matches at 8 bases. Germline CDR1 reads SGHDT; CDR2 reads YYEEEE. V shed 6 bases and J 1 base; nucleotides not matched to a gene: 5. The CDR3 consists of 14 residues.

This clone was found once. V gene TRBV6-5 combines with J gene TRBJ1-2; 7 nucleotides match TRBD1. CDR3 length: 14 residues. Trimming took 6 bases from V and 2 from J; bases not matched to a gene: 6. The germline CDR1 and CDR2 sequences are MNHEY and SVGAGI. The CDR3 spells CASRRQGMNYGYTF. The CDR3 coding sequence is TGTGCCAGCAGAAGACAGGGAATGAACTATGGCTACACCTTC.

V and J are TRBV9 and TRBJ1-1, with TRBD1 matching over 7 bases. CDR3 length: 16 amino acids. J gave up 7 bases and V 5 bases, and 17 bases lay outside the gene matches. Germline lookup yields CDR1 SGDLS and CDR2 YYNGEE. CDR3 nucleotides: TGTGCCAGCAGTCTGACCGGGACAGCCACGGAAGGTGAAGCTTTCTTT. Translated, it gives CASSLTGTATEGEAFF.

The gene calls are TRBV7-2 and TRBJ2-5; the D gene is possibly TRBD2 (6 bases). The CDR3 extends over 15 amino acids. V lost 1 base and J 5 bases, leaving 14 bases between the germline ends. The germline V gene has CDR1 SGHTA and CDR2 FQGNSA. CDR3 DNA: TGTGCCAGCAGCTTAGGCCTCCCCGGAGGGGAGACCCAGTACTTC. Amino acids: CASSLGLPGGETQYF.

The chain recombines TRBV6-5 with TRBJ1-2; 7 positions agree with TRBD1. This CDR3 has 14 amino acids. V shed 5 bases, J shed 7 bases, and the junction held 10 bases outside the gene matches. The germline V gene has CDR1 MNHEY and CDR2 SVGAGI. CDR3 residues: CASSPTGVLTGYTF. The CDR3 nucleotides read TGTGCCAGCAGTCCTACAGGGGTTTTGACTGGCTACACCTTC.

The DNA of the CDR3 is TGTGCCAGCAGTGAGCTTGAGAACACAGATACGCAGTATTTT. This gives the protein CASSELENTDTQYF. The rearrangement uses TRBV6-1 and TRBJ2-3; no firm D call. This CDR3 is built from 14 residues. CDR1 MNHNS and CDR2 SASEGT come from the germline V gene. Trimming took off 3 bases at V and 2 bases at J, with 9 bases between the two ends.

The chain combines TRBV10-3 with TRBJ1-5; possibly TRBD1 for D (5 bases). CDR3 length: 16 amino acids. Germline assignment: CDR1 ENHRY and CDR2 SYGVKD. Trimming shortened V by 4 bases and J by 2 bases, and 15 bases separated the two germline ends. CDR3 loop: CAISGGKTTGNQPQHF. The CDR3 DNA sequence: TGTGCCATCAGTGGAGGGAAGACGACAGGCAATCAGCCCCAGCATTTT.